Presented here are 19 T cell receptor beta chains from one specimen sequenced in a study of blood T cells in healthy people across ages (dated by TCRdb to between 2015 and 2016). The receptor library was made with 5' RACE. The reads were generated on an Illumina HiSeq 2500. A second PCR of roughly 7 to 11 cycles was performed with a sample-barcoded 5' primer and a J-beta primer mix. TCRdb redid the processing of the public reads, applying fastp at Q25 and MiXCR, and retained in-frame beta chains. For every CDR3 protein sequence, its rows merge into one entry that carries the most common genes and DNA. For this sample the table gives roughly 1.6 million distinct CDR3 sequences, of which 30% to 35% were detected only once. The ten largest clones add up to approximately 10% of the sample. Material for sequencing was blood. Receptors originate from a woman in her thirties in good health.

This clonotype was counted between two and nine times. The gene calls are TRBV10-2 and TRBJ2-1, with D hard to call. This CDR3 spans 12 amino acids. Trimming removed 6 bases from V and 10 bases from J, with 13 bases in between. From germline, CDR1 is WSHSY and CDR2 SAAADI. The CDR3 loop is CASSDFFKEQFF. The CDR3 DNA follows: TGCGCCAGCAGCGACTTCTTCAAGGAGCAGTTCTTC.

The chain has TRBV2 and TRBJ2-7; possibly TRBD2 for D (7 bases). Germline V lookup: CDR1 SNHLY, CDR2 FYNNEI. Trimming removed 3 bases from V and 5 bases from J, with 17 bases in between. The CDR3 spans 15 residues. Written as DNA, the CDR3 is TGTGCCAGCAGTGACCAAGGCGGGGGCGGACACGAGCAGTACTTC. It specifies CASSDQGGGGHEQYF.

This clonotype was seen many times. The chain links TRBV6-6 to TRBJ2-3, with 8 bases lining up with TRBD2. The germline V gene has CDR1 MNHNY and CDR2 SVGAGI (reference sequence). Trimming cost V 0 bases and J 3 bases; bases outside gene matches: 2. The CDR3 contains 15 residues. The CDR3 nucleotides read TGTGCCAGCAGTTACTCCCGGGGGGGAACAGATACGCAGTATTTT. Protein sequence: CASSYSRGGTDTQYF.

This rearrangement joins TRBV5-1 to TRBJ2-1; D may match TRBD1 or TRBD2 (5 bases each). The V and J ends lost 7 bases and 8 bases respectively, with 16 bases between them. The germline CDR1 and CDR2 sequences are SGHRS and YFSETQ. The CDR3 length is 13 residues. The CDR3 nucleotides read TGCGCCAGCCAGGCGGGTCAAGGGGATGAGCAGTTCTTC. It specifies CASQAGQGDEQFF.

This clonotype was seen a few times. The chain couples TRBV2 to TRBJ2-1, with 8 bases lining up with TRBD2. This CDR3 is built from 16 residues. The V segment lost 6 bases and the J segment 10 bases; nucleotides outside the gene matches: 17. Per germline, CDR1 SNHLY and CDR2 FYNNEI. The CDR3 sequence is CASSAPPGLGEGEQFF. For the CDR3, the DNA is TGTGCCAGCAGCGCCCCCCCGGGACTAGGGGAAGGCGAGCAGTTCTTC.

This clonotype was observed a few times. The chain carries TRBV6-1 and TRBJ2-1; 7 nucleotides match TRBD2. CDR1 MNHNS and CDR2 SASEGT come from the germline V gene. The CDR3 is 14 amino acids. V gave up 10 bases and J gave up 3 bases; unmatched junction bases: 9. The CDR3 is CATHGGGIYNEQFF. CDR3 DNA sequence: TGTGCCACCCATGGGGGGGGAATCTACAATGAGCAGTTCTTC.

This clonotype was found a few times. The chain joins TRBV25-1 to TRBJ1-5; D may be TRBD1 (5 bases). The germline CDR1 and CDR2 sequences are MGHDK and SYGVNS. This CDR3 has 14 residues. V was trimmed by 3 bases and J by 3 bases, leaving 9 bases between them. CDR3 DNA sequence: TGTGCCAGCAGTGACGACAGTTACAATCAGCCCCAGCATTTT. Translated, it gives CASSDDSYNQPQHF.

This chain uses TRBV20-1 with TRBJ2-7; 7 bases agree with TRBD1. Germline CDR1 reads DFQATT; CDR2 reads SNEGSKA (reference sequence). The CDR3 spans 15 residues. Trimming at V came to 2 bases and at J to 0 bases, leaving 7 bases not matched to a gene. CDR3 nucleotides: TGCAGTGCTAGAACAACAGGGGCCCTCTCCTACGAGCAGTACTTC. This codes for CSARTTGALSYEQYF.

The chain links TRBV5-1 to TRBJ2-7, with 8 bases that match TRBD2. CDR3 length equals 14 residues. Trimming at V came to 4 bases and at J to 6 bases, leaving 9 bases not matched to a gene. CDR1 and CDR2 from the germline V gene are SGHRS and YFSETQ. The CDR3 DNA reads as TGCGCCAGCAGCGAAACTAGCGGTCCTAGCGAGCAGTACTTC. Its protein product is CASSETSGPSEQYF.

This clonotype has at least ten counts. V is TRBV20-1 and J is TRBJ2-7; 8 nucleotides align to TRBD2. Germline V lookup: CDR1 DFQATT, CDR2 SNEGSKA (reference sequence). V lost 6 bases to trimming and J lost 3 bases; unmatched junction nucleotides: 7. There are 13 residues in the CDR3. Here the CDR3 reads CSAKPGLDYEQYF. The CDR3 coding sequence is TGCAGTGCAAAACCGGGACTAGACTACGAGCAGTACTTC.

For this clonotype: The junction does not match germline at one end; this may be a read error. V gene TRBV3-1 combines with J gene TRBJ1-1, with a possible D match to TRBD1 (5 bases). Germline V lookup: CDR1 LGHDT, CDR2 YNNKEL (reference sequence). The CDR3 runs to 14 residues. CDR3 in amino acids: CTSTERTLNTEAFF. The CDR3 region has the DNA TGTACCAGCACGGAGCGGACACTGAACACTGAAGCTTTCTTT.

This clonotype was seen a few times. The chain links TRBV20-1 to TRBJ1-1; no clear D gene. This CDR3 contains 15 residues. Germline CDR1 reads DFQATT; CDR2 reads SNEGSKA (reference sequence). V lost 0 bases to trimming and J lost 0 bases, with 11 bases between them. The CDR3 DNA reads TGCAGTGCTAGAGATTTGAGACGACTGAACACTGAAGCTTTCTTT. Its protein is CSARDLRRLNTEAFF.

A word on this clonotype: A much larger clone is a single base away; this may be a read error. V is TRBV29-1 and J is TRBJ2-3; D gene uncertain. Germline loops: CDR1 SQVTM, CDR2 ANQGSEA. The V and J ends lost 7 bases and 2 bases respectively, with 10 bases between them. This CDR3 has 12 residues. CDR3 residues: CSGEKYTDTQYF. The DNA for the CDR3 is TGCAGCGGTGAGAAGTACACAGATACGCAGTATTTT.

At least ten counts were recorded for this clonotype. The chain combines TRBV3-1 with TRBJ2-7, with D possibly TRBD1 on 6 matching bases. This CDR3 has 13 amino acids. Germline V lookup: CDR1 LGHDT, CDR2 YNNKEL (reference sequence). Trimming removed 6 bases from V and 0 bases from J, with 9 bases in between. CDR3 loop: CASSRDNSYEQYF. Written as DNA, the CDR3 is TGTGCCAGCAGTCGGGACAACTCCTACGAGCAGTACTTC.

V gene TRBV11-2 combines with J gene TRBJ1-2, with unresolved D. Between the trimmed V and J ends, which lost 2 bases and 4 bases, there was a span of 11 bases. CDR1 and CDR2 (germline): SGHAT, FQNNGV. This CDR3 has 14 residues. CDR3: CASSLQGQRYGYTF. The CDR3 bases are TGTGCCAGCAGCTTACAAGGCCAGCGCTATGGCTACACCTTC.

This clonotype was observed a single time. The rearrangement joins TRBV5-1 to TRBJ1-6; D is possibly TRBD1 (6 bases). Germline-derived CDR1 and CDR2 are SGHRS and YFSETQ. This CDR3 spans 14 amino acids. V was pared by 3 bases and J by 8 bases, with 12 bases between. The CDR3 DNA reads TGCGCCAGCAGCTGGACAGATATGGATTCACCCCTCCACTTT. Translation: CASSWTDMDSPLHF.

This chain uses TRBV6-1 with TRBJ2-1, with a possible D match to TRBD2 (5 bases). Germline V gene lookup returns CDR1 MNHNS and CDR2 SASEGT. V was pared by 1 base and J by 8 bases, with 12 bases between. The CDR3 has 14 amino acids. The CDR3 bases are TGTGCCAGCAGTGAAGGCCCCCGGACTCATGAGCAGTTCTTC. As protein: CASSEGPRTHEQFF.

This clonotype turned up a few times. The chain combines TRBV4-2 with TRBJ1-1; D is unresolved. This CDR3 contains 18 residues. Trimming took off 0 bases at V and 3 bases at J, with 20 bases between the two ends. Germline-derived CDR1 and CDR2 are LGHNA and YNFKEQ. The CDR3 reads CASSQEQPTSIFDTEAFF. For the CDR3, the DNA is TGTGCCAGCAGCCAAGAGCAGCCAACCTCAATTTTTGACACTGAAGCTTTCTTT.

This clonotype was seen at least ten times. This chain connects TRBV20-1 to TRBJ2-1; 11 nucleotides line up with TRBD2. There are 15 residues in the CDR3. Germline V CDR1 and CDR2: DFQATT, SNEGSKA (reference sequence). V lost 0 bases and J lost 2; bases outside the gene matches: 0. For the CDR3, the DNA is TGCAGTGCTAGAGATAGCGGGGGGGCCTACAATGAGCAGTTCTTC. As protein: CSARDSGGAYNEQFF.